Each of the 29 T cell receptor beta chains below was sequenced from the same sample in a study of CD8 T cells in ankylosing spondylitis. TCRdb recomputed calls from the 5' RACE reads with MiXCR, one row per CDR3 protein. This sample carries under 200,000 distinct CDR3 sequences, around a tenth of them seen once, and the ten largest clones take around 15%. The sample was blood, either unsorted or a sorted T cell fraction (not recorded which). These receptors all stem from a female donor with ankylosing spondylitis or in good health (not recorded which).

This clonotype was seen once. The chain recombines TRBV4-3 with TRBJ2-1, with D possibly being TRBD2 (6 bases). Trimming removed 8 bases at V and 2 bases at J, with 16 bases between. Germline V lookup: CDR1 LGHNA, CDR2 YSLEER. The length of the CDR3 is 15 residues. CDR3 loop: CASSGGSGPYNEQFF. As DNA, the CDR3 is TGCGCCAGCTCCGGGGGTAGCGGACCCTACAATGAGCAGTTCTTC.

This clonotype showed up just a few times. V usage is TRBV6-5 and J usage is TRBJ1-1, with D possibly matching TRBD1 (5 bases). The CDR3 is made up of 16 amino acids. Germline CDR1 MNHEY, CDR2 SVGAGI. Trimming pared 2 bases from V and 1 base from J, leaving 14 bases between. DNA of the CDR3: TGTGCCAGCAGTTACGTCAGGGATATCGGGAACACTGAAGCTTTCTTT. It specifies CASSYVRDIGNTEAFF.

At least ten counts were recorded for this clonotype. CDR3 DNA: TGTGCCAGCAGCTCTCTAGGGGACGGGCAGGGAGATACGCAGTATTTT. Translation gives CASSSLGDGQGDTQYF. The gene calls are TRBV21-1 and TRBJ2-3; the table's D call, TRBD2, was not checked against the DNA. TRBV21-1 is a known pseudogene. The CDR3 totals 16 residues.

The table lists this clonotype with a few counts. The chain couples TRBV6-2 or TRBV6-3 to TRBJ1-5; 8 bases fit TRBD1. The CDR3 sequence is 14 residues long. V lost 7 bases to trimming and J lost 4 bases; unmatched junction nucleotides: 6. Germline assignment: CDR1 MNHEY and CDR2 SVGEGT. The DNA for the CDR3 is TGTGCCAGCAACCTGACAGGGGCTAATCAGCCCCAGCATTTT. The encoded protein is CASNLTGANQPQHF.

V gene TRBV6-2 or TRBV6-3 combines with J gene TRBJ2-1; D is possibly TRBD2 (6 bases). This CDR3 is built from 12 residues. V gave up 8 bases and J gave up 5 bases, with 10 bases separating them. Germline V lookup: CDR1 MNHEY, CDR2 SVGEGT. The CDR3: CASRGFDNEQFF. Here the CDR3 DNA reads TGTGCCAGCCGGGGGTTCGACAATGAGCAGTTCTTC.

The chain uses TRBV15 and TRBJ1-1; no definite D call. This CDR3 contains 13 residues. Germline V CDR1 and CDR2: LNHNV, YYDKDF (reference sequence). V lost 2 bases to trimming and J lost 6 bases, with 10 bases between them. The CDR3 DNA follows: TGTGCCACCAGCAGAAATATTGCATCTGAAGCTTTCTTT. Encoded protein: CATSRNIASEAFF.

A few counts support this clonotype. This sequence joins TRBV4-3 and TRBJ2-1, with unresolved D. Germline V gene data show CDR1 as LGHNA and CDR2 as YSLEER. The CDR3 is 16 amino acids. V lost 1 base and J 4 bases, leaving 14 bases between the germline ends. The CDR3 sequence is CASSQVFHTDYNEQFF. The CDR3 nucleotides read TGCGCCAGCAGCCAAGTCTTCCACACCGATTACAATGAGCAGTTCTTC.

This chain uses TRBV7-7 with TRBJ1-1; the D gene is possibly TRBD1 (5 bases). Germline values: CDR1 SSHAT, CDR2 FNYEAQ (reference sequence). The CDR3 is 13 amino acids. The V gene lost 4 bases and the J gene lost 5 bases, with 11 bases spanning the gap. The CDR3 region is CASSSDRYTEAFF. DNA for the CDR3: TGTGCCAGCAGCTCCGACAGATATACTGAAGCTTTCTTT.

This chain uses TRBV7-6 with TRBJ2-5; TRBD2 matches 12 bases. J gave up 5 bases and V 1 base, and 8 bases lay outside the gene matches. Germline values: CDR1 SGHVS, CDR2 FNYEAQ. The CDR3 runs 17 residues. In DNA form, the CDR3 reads TGTGCCAGCAGCTTAGGGGCTGGACTAGCGGGATATGAGACCCAGTACTTC. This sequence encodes CASSLGAGLAGYETQYF.

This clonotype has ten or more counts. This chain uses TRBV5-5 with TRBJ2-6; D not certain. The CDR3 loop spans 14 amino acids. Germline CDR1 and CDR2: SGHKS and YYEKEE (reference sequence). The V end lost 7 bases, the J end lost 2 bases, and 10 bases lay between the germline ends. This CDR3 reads CASVIRTGANVLTF. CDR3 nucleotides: TGTGCCAGCGTCATTCGTACTGGGGCCAACGTCCTGACTTTC. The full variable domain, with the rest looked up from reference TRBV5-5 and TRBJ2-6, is DAGVTQSPTHLIKTRGQQVTLRCSPISGHKSVSWYQQVLGQGPQFIFQYYEKEERGRGNFPDRFSARQFPNYSSELNVNALLLGDSALYLCASVIRTGANVLTFGAGSRLTVL.

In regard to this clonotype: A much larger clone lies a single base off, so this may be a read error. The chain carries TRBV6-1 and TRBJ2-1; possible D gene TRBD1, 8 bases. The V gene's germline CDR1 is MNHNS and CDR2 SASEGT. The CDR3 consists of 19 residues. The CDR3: CACRPLRTGMLWEGNEQFF. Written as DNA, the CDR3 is TGTGCCTGCAGACCGCTAAGGACAGGGATGCTTTGGGAGGGAAATGAGCAGTTCTTC.

CDR3 in amino acids: CSVVGSAHYEQYF. The DNA for the CDR3 is TGCAGCGTTGTCGGTAGCGCACACTACGAGCAGTACTTC. This rearrangement joins TRBV29-1 to TRBJ2-7; possible D gene TRBD2, 5 bases. V lost 4 bases to trimming and J lost 3 bases, with 13 bases between them. The V gene's germline CDR1 is SQVTM and CDR2 ANQGSEA. The length of the CDR3 is 13 residues.

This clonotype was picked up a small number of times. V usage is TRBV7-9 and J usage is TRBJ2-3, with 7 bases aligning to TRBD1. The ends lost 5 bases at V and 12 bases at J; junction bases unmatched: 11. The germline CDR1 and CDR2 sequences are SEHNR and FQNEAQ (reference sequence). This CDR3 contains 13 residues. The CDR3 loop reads CASSPPGQGDQYF. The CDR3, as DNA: TGTGCCAGCAGCCCACCCGGGCAGGGGGACCAGTATTTT.

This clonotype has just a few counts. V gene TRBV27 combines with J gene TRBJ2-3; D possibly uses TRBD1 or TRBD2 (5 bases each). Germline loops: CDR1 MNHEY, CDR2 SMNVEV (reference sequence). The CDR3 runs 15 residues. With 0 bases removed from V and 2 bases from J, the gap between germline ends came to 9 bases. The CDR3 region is CASSLSDGTTDTQYF. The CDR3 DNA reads TGTGCCAGCAGTTTATCAGATGGGACCACAGATACGCAGTATTTT.

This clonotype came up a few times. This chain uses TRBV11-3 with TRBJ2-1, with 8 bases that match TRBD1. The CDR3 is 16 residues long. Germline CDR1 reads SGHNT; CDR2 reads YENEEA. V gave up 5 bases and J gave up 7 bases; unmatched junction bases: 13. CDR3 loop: CASSPAGGGNWNEQFF. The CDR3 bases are TGTGCCAGCAGCCCCGCAGGGGGCGGAAATTGGAATGAGCAGTTCTTC.

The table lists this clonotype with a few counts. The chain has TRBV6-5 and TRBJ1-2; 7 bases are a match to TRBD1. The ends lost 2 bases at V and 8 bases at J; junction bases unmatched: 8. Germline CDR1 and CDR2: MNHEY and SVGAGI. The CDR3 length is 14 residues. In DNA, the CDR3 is TGTGCCAGCAGTTACACAGAGGGGGCAGGAGGCTACACCTTC. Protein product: CASSYTEGAGGYTF.

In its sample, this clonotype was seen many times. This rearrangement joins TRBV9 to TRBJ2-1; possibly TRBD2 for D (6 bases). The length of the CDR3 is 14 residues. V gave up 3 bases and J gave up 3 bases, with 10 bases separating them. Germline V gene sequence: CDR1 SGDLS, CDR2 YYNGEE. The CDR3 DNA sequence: TGTGCCAGCAGCGAATCCGGGGGCTACAATGAGCAGTTCTTC. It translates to CASSESGGYNEQFF.

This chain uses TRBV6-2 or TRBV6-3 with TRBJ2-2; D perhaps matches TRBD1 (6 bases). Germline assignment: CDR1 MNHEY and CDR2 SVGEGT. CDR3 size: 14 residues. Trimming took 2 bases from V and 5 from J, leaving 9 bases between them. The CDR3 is CASSYQDSTGELFF. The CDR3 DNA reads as TGTGCCAGCAGTTACCAGGACAGTACCGGGGAGCTGTTTTTT.

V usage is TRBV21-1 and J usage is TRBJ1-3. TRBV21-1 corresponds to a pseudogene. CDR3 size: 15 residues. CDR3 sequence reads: CASSKVGIKGNTIYF. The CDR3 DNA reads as TGTGCCAGCAGCAAAGTGGGGATTAAAGGAAACACCATATATTTT.

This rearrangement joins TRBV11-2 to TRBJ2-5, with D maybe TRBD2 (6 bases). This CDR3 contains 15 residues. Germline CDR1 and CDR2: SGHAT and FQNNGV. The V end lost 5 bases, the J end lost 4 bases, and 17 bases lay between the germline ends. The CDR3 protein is CASSISGWGGETQYF. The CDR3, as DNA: TGTGCCAGCAGCATTTCAGGGTGGGGAGGAGAGACCCAGTACTTC.

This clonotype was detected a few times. This CDR3 reads CASSPRGLAGPVEQFF. The CDR3 DNA follows: TGTGCCAGCAGTCCGAGGGGGCTAGCGGGCCCAGTTGAGCAGTTCTTC. V and J are TRBV28 and TRBJ2-1; maybe TRBD2 (8 bases). The V gene's germline CDR1 is MDHEN and CDR2 SYDVKM. This CDR3 has 16 amino acids. Trimming removed 5 bases at V and 9 bases at J, with 23 bases between.

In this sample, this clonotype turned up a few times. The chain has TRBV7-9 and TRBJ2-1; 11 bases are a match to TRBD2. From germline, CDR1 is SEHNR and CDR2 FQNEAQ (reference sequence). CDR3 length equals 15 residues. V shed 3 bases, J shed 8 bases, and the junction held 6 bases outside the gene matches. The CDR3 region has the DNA TGTGCCAGCAGCTTTCCTACTAGCGGGAGACATGAGCAGTTCTTC. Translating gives CASSFPTSGRHEQFF.

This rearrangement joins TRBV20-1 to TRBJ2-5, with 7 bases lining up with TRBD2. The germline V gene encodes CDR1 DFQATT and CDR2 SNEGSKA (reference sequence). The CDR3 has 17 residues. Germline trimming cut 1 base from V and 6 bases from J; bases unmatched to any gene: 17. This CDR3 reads CSARAPAGPGGAKTQYF. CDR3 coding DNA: TGCAGTGCTAGAGCCCCGGCGGGGCCGGGGGGAGCCAAGACCCAGTACTTC.

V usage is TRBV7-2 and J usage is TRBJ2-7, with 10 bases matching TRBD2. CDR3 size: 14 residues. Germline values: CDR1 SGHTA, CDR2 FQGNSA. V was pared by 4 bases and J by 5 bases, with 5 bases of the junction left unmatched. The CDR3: CASSYLAGVDEQYF. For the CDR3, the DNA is TGTGCCAGCAGCTACCTAGCGGGAGTCGACGAGCAGTACTTC.

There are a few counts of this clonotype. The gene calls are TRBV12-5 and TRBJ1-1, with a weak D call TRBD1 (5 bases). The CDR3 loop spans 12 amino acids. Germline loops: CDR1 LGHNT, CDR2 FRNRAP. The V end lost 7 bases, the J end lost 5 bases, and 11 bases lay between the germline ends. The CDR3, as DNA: TGTGCTAGTGCCACGGGGCGGACTGAAGCTTTCTTT. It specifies CASATGRTEAFF.

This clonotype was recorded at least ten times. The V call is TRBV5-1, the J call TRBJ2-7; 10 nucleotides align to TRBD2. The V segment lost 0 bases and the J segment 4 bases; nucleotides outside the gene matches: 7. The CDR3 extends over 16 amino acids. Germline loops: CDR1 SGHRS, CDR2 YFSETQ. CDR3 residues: CASSLDVGLAAYEQYF. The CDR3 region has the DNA TGCGCCAGCAGCTTGGATGTCGGACTAGCGGCTTACGAGCAGTACTTC.

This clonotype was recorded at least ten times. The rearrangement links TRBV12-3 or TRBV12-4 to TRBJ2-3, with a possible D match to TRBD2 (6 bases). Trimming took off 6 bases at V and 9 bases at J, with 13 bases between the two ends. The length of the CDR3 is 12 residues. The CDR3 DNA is TGTGCCAGCAGGCCCTTGGAGGGGACGCAGTATTTT. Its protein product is CASRPLEGTQYF.

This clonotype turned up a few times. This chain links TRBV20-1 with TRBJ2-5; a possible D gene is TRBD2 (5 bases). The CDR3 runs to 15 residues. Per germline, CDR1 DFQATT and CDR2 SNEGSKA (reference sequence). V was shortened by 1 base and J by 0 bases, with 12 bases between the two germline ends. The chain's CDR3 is CSARGSGSHQETQYF. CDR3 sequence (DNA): TGCAGTGCTAGAGGGTCGGGGAGCCACCAAGAGACCCAGTACTTC.

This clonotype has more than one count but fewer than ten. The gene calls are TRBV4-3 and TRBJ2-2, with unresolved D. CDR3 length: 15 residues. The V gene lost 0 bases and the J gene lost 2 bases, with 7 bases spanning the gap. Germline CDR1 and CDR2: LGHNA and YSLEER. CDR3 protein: CASSQEDGNTGELFF. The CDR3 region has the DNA TGCGCCAGCAGCCAAGAGGACGGTAACACCGGGGAGCTGTTTTTT.